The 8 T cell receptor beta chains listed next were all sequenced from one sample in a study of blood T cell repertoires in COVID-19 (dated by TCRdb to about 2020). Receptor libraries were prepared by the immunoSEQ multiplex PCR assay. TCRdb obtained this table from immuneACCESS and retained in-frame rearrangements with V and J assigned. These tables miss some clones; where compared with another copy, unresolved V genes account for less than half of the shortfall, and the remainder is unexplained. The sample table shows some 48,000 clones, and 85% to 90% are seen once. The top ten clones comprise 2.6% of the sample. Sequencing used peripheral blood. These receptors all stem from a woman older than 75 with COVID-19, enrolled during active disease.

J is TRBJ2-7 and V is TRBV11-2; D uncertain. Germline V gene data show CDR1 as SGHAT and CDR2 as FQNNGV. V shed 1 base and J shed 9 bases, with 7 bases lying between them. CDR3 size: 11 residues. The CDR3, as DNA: TGTGCCAGCAGCTTAGGAATCGGGCAGTACTTC. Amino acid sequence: CASSLGIGQYF.

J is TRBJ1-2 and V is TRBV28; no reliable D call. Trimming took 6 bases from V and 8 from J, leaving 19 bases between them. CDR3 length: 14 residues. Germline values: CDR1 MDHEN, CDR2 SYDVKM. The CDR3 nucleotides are TGTGCCAGCAGCTCGTCCCCAGGAGGGAAAGGCTACACCTTC. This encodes CASSSSPGGKGYTF.

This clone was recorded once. The CDR3: CASSLEASLVAGELFF. The CDR3 bases are TGCGCCAGCAGCTTGGAGGCTAGCCTCGTCGCCGGGGAGCTGTTTTTT. The genes are TRBV5-1 and TRBJ2-2; a possible D gene is TRBD2 (5 bases). CDR1 and CDR2 (germline): SGHRS, YFSETQ. This CDR3 is built from 16 residues. V lost 0 bases and J 6 bases, leaving 15 bases between the germline ends.

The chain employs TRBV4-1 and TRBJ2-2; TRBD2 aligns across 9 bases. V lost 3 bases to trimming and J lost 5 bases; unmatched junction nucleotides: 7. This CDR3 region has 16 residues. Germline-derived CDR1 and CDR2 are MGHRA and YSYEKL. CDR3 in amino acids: CASSHSAGGWTGELFF. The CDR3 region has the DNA TGCGCCAGCAGCCATTCAGCGGGGGGTTGGACCGGGGAGCTGTTTTTT.

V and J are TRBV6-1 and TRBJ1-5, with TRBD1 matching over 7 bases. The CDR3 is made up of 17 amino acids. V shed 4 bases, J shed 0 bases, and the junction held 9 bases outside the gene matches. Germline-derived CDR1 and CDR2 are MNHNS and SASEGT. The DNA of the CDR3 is TGTGCCAGCAGTGCGGGACAGCTGGTTAGTAGCAATCAGCCCCAGCATTTT. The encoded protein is CASSAGQLVSSNQPQHF.

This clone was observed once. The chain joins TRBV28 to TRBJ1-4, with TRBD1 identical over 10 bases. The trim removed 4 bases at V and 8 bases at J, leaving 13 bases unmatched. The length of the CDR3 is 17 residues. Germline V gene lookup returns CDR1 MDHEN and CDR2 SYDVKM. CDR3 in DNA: TGTGCCAGCAGTTCATGGGGGACAGGGGAACGTAGGGAAAAACTGTTTTTT. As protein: CASSSWGTGERREKLFF. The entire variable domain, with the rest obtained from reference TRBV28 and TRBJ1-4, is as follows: DVKVTQSSRYLVKRTGEKVFLECVQDMDHENMFWYRQDPGLGLRLIYFSYDVKMKEKGDIPEGYSVSREKKERFSLILESASTNQTSMYLCASSSWGTGERREKLFFGSGTQLSVL.

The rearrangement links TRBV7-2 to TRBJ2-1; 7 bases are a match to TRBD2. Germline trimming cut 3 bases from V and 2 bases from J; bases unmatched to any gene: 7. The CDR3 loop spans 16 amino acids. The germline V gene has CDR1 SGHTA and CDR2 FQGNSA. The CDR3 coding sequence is TGTGCCAGCAGCTTCAGGAGGACTAGAGCCTACAATGAGCAGTTCTTC. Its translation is CASSFRRTRAYNEQFF.

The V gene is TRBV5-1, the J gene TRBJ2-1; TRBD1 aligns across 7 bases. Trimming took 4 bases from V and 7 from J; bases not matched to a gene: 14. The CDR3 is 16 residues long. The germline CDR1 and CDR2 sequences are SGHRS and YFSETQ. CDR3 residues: CASSIGSPGGFNEQFF. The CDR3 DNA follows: TGCGCCAGCAGCATAGGGTCCCCAGGGGGTTTTAATGAGCAGTTCTTC.